Here is one TCR beta chain with its context. Treatment given: roughly 18 received Ad26.COV2.S at low or high dose, single or two shots; 5 received placebo; per-sample allocation not given. Specimen acquisition occurred on day 63 following the initial vaccine or placebo injection. This entry is derived from a study of Ad26.COV2.S vaccination and SARS-CoV-2 variants. Study-level information: Once or twice, 56 days apart, Ad26.COV2.S was delivered intramuscularly.

Using immunoSEQ multiplex PCR, the repertoire was profiled, and TCRdb retains in-frame clones only, with some absent. The profile shows about 410,000 clones, around 93% of them singletons. The specimen was peripheral blood, collected in a trial of Ad26.COV2.S vaccine versus placebo. The sequence came from a person aged 18-60 years who received the Ad26.COV2.S COVID-19 vaccine or a placebo.

The CDR3: CASSIRGPGDYEQYF. The CDR3 DNA reads TGTGCCAGCAGCATACGGGGGCCTGGCGACTACGAGCAGTACTTC. V is TRBV7-8 and J is TRBJ2-7; D possibly matches TRBD1 or TRBD2 (6 bases each). V was pared by 5 bases and J by 3 bases, with 17 bases between. Germline loops: CDR1 SGHVS, CDR2 FQNEAQ. CDR3 length: 15 residues.